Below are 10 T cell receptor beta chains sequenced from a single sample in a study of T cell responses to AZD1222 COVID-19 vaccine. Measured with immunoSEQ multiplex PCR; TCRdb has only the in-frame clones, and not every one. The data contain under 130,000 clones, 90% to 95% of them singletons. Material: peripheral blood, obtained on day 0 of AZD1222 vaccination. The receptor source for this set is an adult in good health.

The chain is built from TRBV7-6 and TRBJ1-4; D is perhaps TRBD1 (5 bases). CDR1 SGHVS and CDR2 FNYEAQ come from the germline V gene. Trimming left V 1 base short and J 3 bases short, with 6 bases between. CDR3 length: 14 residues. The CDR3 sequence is CASSLDRSNEKLFF. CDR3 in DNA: TGTGCCAGCAGCTTAGACAGGTCTAATGAAAAACTGTTTTTT. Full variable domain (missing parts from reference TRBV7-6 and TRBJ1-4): GAGVSQSPRYKVTKRGQDVALRCDPISGHVSLYWYRQALGQGPEFLTYFNYEAQQDKSGLPNDRFSAERPEGSISTLTIQRTEQRDSAMYRCASSLDRSNEKLFFGSGTQLSVL.

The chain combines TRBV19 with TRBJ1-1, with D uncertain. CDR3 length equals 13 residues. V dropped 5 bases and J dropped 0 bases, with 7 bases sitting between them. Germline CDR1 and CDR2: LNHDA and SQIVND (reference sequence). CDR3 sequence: CASSPVLNTEAFF. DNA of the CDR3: TGTGCCAGTAGTCCGGTCTTGAACACTGAAGCTTTCTTT.

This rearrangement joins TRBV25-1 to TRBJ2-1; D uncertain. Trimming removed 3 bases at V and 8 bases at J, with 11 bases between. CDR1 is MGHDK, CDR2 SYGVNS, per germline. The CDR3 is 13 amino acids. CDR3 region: CASSDGPTDEQFF. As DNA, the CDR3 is TGTGCCAGCAGTGATGGGCCCACGGATGAGCAGTTCTTC.

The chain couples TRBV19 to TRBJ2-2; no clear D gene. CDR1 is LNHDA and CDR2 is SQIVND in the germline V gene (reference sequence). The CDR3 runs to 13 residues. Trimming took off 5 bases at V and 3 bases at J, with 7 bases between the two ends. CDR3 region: CASSPHYTGELFF. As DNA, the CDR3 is TGTGCCAGTAGTCCACACTACACCGGGGAGCTGTTTTTT.

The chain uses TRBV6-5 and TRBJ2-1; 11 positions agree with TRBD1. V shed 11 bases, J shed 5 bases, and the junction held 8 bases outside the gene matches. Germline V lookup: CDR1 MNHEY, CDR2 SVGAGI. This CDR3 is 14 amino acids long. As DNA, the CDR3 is TGTGCCGGCCGGGACAGGGGGAGAAACAATGAGCAGTTCTTC. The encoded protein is CAGRDRGRNNEQFF.

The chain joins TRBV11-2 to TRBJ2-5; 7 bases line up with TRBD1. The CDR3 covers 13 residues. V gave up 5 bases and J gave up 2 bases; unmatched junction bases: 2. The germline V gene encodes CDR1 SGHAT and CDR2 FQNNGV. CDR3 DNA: TGTGCCAGCAGCAAGGGACAGCAAGAGACCCAGTACTTC. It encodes CASSKGQQETQYF.

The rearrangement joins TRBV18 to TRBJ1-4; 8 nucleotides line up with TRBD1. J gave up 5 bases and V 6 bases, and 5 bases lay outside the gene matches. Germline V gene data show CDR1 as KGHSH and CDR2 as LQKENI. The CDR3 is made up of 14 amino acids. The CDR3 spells CASSHDRGNEKLFF. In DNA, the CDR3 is TGTGCCAGCTCCCACGACAGGGGAAATGAAAAACTGTTTTTT. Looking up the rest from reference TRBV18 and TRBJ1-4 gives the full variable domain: NAGVMQNPRHLVRRRGQEARLRCSPMKGHSHVYWYRQLPEEGLKFMVYLQKENIIDESGMPKERFSAEFPKEGPSILRIQQVVRGDSAAYFCASSHDRGNEKLFFGSGTQLSVL.

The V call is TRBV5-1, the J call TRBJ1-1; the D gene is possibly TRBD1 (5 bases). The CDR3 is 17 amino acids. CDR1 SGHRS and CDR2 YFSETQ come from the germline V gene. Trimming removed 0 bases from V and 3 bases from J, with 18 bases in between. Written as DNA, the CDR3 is TGCGCCAGCAGCTTGGTCAGGGAAGGAGTTTCCCACACTGAAGCTTTCTTT. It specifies CASSLVREGVSHTEAFF.

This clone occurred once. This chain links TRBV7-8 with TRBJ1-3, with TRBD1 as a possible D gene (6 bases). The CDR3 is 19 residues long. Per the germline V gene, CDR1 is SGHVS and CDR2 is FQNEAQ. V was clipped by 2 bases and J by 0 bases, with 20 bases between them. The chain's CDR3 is CASSLSPQGSQGSGNTIYF. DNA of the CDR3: TGTGCCAGCAGCTTATCCCCACAGGGTTCGCAGGGCTCTGGAAACACCATATATTTT.

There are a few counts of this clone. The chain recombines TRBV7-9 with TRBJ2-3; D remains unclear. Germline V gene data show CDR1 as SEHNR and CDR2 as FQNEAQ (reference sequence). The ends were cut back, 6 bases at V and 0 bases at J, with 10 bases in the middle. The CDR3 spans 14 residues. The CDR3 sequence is CASSPTSSTDTQYF. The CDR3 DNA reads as TGTGCCAGCAGTCCGACATCTAGCACAGATACGCAGTATTTT.